This T cell receptor beta chain is drawn from a study of blood T cell repertoires in COVID-19. For the study at large: Sample material is recorded as cDNA or gDNA derived from T cells, B-cell-depleted T cells, or PBMCs.

TCRdb's table, derived via immunoSEQ multiplex PCR, lists solely in-frame clones and lacks some. The top ten hold around 15% of the sample, which has 40,000 to 60,000 clones, around 86% seen once. This receptor was identified in a human donor in a cohort sampled during active COVID-19. The sample was peripheral blood.

The DNA for the CDR3 is TGTGCCAGCAGCGTAGACCTAGGACAGGGCACCGGGGAGCTGTTTTTT. This encodes CASSVDLGQGTGELFF. The chain recombines TRBV9 with TRBJ2-2, with 8 nucleotides matching TRBD1. CDR3 length: 16 amino acids. Per the germline V gene, CDR1 is SGDLS and CDR2 is YYNGEE. V gave up 0 bases and J gave up 4 bases; unmatched junction bases: 5.